Described below is a single T cell receptor beta chain sequence and its context. The antigen is undetermined. TCRdb's copy holds only in-frame clones and misses some; the assay was immunoSEQ multiplex PCR. The sample lists 100,000 to 120,000 clones, over 85% occurring once. This sample was taken from a study of OX40 agonist ivuxolimab in advanced cancers. Study information: Patients were dosed with the agonistic anti-OX40 (CD134) antibody ivuxolimab.

Broader study findings: In general, CD8+ T cells held more expanded clones than CD4+ did, on average. Nonresponders, in some cases, also had low normalized T-cell clonal expansion.

The CDR3 contains 12 residues. V lost 7 bases and J 1 base, leaving 8 bases between the germline ends. From germline, CDR1 is SQVTM and CDR2 ANQGSEA. The V gene is TRBV29-1, the J gene TRBJ2-1, with a tentative D call TRBD2 (6 bases). The sample was CD4+ or CD8+ T cells sorted from blood, taken in a trial of the OX40 agonist ivuxolimab. This TCR derives from an adult with an advanced solid tumor such as melanoma, head and neck, liver or kidney cancer. CDR3 bases: TGCAGCGCGGGGGATTCCTACAATGAGCAGTTCTTC. This translates into CSAGDSYNEQFF.